This is a list of T cell receptor beta chains from one sample in a study of blood T cell repertoires in COVID-19. Here immunoSEQ multiplex PCR was the method, and the copy in TCRdb shows in-frame clones only, minus some. The sample yields 45,000 to 65,000 clones, about nine tenths seen once. Specimen: peripheral blood. Receptors originate from a human donor in a cohort sampled during active COVID-19. Each CDR3 is given with its conserved first and last residue. D genes are given only for firm matches. For some rows the clone size is stated as once, few or many, or as a class when expanded; others skip it.

abundance	j_gene	v_gene	d_gene	CDR3nt	CDR3aa
once	TRBJ1-2	TRBV2	TRBD1	TGTGCCAGCAGGGCAGGGGGCCAGGCTAACTATGGCTACACCTTC	CASRAGGQANYGYTF
few	TRBJ1-1	TRBV5-1	TRBD1	TGCGCCAGCAGCTTCGAACAGGGGGGATGGACTGAAGCTTTCTTT	CASSFEQGGWTEAFF
.	TRBJ2-1	TRBV12-5	TRBD2	TGTGCTAGTGGTCCCCGGGGGGACAATGAGCAGTTCTTC	CASGPRGDNEQFF
few	TRBJ1-5	TRBV19	.	TGTGCCAGTAGTTTACAGGGTCTCGGGCAGCCCCAGCATTTT	CASSLQGLGQPQHF
.	TRBJ1-2	TRBV2	.	TGTGCCAGCGAAGGGGGAGGGGGAAGTATCTATGGCTACACCTTC	CASEGGGGSIYGYTF
.	TRBJ2-7	TRBV25-1	.	TGTGCCAGCACCCGGACACCCCAGGGCTACGAGCAGTACTTC	CASTRTPQGYEQYF
.	TRBJ1-5	TRBV24-1	TRBD1	TGTGCCACCAGGGGGACAGGGGTCGGCCCCAATCAGCCCCAGCATTTT	CATRGTGVGPNQPQHF
.	TRBJ1-3	TRBV19	.	TGTGCCAGTAGTATATTGGGGAGGCCCCTCTCTGGAAACACCATATATTTT	CASSILGRPLSGNTIYF
.	TRBJ1-5	TRBV7-9	.	TGTGCCAGCAGCTTAGCCCAGGGTAATCAGCCCCAGCATTTT	CASSLAQGNQPQHF
.	TRBJ2-1	TRBV16	TRBD2	TGTGCCAGCAGCCAATCCAGCGGGAGGGGGGCTGAGCAGTTCTTC	CASSQSSGRGAEQFF
.	TRBJ1-4	TRBV19	.	TGTGCCAGTACCCCCCAGGGAGAAAAACTGTTTTTT	CASTPQGEKLFF
.	TRBJ2-1	TRBV5-1	.	TGCGCCAGCAGTGGCGGGGCTATTTACAATGAGCAGTTCTTC	CASSGGAIYNEQFF
.	TRBJ2-6	TRBV5-8	.	TGTGCCAGCAGCTTCCCCTACAGGATCGCTGGGGCCAACGTCCTGACTTTC	CASSFPYRIAGANVLTF
.	TRBJ2-7	TRBV5-6	.	TGTGCCAGCAGCCAGATGACTAGTCGCGTCGACGAGCAGTACTTC	CASSQMTSRVDEQYF
.	TRBJ1-1	TRBV6-5	TRBD1	TGTGCCAGCAGTTCTAACAGGGGGGGGGTAGCTTTCTTT	CASSSNRGGVAFF
.	TRBJ2-1	TRBV15	TRBD2	TGTGCCACCAGTCGTGTCCCGGGACAGGGTTCAGATTTACTAGCGGGAGGGGTCGATGAGCAGTTCTTC	CATSRVPGQGSDLLAGGVDEQFF
.	TRBJ2-7	TRBV7-2	TRBD1	TGTGCCAGCACTGAAACCGGGACAGCCTCCTACGAGCAGTACTTC	CASTETGTASYEQYF
.	TRBJ1-2	TRBV4-3	.	TGCGCCAGCAGCCGGGCCGACGGGAGCTATGGCTACACCTTC	CASSRADGSYGYTF
few	TRBJ1-1	TRBV11-3	.	TGTGCCAGCAGCTTAAACCGGGGGGGGCTTCAAGCTTTCTTT	CASSLNRGGLQAFF
.	TRBJ2-1	TRBV19	TRBD1	TGTGCCAGTAAAACCGGGACAGTGAATGAGCAGTTCTTC	CASKTGTVNEQFF
.	TRBJ2-1	TRBV28	.	TGTGCCAGCAGTTTCCGGGGTGGACCTGTTGAGCAGTTCTTC	CASSFRGGPVEQFF
.	TRBJ2-7	TRBV19	.	TGTGCCAGTAGTATTTCTGGCGGTAACTACGAGCAGTACTTC	CASSISGGNYEQYF
.	TRBJ2-7	TRBV5-1	TRBD1	TGCGCCAGCAGCTTAGCAGGGACAGTCTCCTACGAGCAGTACTTC	CASSLAGTVSYEQYF
.	TRBJ1-2	TRBV25-1	.	TGTGCCAGCAGTGAATTAGGGGGTCCCTCAAAAAACTATGGCTACACCTTC	CASSELGGPSKNYGYTF
.	TRBJ1-4	TRBV18	TRBD1	TGTGCCAGCTCACCCGGACAGGGTAATGAAAAACTGTTTTTT	CASSPGQGNEKLFF